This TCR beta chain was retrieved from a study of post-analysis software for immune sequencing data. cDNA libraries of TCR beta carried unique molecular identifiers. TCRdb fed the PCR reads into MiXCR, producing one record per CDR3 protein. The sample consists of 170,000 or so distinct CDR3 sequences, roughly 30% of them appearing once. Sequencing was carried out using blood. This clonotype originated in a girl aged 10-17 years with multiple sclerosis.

This CDR3 reads CASSIERGRGTEAFF. The CDR3, as DNA: TGCGCCAGCAGCATTGAGCGGGGTCGGGGAACTGAAGCTTTCTTT. V and J are TRBV5-1 and TRBJ1-1; no definite D call. Trimming cost V 4 bases and J 5 bases, with 18 bases left between them. Germline V lookup: CDR1 SGHRS, CDR2 YFSETQ. The CDR3 runs 15 residues.